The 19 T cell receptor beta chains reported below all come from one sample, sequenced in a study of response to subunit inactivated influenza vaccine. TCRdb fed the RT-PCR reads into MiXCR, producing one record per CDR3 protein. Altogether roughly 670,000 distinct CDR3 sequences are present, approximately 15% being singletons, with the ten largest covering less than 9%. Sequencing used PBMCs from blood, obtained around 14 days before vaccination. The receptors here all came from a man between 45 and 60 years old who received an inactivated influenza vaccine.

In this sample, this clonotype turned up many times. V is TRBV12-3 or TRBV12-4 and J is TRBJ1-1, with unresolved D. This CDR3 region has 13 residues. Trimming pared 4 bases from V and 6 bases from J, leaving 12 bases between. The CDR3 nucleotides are TGTGCCAGCAGTTCCCCCGGTGTCGCTGAAGCTTTCTTT. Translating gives CASSSPGVAEAFF.

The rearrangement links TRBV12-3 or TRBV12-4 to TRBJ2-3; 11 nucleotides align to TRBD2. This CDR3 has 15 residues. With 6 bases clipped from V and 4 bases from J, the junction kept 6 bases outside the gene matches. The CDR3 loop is CASRLAGVKADTQYF. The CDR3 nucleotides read TGTGCCAGCAGACTAGCGGGGGTTAAGGCAGATACGCAGTATTTT.

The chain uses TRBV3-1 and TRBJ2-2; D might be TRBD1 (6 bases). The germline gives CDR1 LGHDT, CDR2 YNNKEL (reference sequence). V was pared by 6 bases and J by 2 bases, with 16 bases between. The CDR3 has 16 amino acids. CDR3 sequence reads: CASRSYGTSNTGELFF. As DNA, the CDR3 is TGTGCCAGCAGGAGCTACGGGACAAGTAACACCGGGGAGCTGTTTTTT. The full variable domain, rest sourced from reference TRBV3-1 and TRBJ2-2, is DTAVSQTPKYLVTQMGNDKSIKCEQNLGHDTMYWYKQDSKKFLKIMFSYNNKELIINETVPNRFSPKSPDKAHLNLHINSLELGDSAVYFCASRSYGTSNTGELFFGEGSRLTVL.

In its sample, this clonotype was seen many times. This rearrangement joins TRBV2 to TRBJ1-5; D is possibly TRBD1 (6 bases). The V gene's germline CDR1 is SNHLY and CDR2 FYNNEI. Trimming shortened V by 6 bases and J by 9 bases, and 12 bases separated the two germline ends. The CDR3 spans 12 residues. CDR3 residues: CASRQGGGPQHF. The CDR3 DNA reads TGTGCCAGCAGACAGGGTGGGGGGCCCCAGCATTTT.

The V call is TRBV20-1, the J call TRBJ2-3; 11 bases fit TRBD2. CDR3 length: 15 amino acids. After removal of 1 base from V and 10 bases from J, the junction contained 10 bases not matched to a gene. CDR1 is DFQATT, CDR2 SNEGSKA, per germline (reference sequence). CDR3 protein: CSARGIGLAGGAQYF. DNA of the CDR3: TGCAGTGCTAGAGGGATTGGACTAGCGGGTGGTGCGCAGTATTTT.

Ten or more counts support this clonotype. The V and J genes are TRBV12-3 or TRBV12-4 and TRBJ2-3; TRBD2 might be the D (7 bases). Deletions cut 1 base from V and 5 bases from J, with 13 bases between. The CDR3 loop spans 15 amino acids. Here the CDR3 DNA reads TGTGCCAGCAGTTTAGATGGGGGGGCCGGAGATACGCAGTATTTT. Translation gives CASSLDGGAGDTQYF.

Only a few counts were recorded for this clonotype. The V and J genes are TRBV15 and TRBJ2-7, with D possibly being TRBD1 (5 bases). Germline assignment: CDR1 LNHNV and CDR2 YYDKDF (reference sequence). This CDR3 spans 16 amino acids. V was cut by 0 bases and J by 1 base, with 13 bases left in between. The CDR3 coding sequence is TGTGCCACCAGCAGAGATTATCCAGACAGTTCCTACGAGCAGTACTTC. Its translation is CATSRDYPDSSYEQYF.

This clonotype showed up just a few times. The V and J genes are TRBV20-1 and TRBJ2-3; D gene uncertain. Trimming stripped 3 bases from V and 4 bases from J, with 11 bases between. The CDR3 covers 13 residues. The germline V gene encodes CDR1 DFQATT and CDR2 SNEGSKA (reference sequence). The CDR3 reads CSASYSRADTQYF. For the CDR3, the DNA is TGCAGTGCTAGCTACAGCCGGGCAGATACGCAGTATTTT.

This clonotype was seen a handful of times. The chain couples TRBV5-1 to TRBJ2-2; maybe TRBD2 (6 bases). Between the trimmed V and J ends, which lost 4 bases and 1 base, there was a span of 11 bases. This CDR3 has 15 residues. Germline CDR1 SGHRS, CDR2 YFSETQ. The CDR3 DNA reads TGCGCCAGCAGCGCCCGGCGGGGGAACACCGGGGAGCTGTTTTTT. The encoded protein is CASSARRGNTGELFF.

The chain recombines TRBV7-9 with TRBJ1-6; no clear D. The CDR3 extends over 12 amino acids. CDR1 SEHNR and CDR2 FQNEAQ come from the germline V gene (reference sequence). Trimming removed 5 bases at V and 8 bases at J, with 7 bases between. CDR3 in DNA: TGTGCCAGCAGCCTCGAGTATTCACCCCTCCACTTT. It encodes CASSLEYSPLHF.

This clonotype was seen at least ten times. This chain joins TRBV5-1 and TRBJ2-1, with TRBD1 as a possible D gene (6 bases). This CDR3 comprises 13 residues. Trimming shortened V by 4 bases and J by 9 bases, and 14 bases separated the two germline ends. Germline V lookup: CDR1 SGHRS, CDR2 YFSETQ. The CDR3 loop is CASSLLQGGEQFF. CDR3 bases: TGCGCCAGCAGCCTACTCCAAGGGGGTGAGCAGTTCTTC.

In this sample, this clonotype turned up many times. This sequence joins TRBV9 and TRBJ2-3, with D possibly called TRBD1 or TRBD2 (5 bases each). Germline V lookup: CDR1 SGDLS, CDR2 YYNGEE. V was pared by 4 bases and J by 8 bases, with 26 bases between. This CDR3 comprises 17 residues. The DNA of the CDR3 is TGTGCCAGCAGCAAACCAACATGGGGCCAGGACGAGGGTACGCAGTATTTT. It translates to CASSKPTWGQDEGTQYF.

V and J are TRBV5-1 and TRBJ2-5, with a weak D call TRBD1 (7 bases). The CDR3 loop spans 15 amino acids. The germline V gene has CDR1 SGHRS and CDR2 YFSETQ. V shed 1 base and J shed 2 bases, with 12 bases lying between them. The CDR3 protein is CASSLRGTAQETQYF. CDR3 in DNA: TGCGCCAGCAGCTTGCGCGGGACAGCACAAGAGACCCAGTACTTC.

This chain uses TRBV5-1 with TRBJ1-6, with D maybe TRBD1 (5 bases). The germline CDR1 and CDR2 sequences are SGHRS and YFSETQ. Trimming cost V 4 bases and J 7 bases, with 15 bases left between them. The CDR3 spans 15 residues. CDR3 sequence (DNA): TGCGCCAGCAGCGGAGAGGGGAGCATGAATTCACCCCTCCACTTT. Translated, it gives CASSGEGSMNSPLHF.

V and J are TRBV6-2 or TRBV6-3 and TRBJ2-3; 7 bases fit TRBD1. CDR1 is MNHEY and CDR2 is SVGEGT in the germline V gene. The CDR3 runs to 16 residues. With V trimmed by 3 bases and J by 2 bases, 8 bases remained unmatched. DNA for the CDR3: TGTGCCAGCAGTTATAACTTCCAGGGGGTCACAGATACGCAGTATTTT. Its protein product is CASSYNFQGVTDTQYF.

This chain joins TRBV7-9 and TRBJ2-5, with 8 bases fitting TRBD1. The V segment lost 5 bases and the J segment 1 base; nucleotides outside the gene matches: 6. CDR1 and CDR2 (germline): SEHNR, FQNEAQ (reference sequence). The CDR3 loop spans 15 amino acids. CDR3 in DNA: TGTGCCAGCAGCGCCAGACAGGGGCTCCAAGAGACCCAGTACTTC. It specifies CASSARQGLQETQYF.

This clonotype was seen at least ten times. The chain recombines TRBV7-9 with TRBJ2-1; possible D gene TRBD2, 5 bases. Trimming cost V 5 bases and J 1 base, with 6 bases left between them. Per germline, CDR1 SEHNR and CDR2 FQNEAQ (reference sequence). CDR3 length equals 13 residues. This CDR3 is CASSRGSYNEQFF. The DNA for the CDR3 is TGTGCCAGCAGCCGGGGATCCTACAATGAGCAGTTCTTC.

CDR3 region: CASSSNRDFAGELFF. The CDR3 region has the DNA TGTGCCAGCAGTTCGAACAGGGATTTCGCCGGGGAGCTGTTTTTT. V usage is TRBV12-3 or TRBV12-4 and J usage is TRBJ2-2, with D possibly being TRBD1 (6 bases). V was pared by 4 bases and J by 6 bases, with 15 bases between. The CDR3 loop spans 15 amino acids.

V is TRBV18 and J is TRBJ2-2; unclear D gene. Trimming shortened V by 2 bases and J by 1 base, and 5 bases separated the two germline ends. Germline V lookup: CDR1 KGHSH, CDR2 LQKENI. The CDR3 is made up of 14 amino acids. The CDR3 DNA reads TGTGCCAGCTCACCAAACCGGAACACCGGGGAGCTGTTTTTT. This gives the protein CASSPNRNTGELFF.